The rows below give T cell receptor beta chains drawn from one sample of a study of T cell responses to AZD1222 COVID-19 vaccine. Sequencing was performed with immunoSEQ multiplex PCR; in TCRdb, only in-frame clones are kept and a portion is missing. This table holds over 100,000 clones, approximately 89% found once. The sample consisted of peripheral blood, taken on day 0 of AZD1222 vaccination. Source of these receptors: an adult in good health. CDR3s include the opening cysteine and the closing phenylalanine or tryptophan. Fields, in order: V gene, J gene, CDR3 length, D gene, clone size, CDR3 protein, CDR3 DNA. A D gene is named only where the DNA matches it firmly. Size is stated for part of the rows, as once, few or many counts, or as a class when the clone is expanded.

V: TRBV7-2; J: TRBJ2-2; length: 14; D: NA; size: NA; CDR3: CASSLGRRTGELFF; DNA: TGTGCCAGCAGCTTAGGACGAAGGACCGGGGAGCTGTTTTTT
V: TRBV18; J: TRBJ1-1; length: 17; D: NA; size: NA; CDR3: CASSLRTLRSPDTEAFF; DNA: TGTGCCAGCTCCCTTCGCACCCTCCGATCCCCGGACACTGAAGCTTTCTTT
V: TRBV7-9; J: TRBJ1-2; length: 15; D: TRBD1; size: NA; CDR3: CASSPGDRVIDGYTF; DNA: TGTGCCAGCAGCCCCGGGGACAGGGTTATCGATGGCTACACCTTC
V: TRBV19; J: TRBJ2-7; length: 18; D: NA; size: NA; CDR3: CASSKTPSTGPLSYEQYF; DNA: TGTGCCAGTAGTAAGACTCCTAGTACAGGACCCCTCTCCTACGAGCAGTACTTC
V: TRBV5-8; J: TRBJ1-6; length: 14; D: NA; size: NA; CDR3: CASSLGGYNSPLHF; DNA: TGTGCCAGCAGCTTGGGGGGATATAATTCACCCCTCCACTTT
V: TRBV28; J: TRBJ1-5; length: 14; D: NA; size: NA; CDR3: CASSPLTGSQPQHF; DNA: TGTGCCAGCAGTCCGCTGACAGGTTCCCAGCCCCAGCATTTT
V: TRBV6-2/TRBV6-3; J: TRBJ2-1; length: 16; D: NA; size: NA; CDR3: CASSPPGQGLYNEQFF; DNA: TGTGCCAGCAGCCCTCCAGGGCAGGGCCTCTACAATGAGCAGTTCTTC
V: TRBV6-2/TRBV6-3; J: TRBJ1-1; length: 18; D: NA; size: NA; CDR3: CASSPASGRRKSSTEAFF; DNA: TGTGCCAGCAGTCCGGCCTCGGGCCGACGCAAATCGTCCACTGAAGCTTTCTTT
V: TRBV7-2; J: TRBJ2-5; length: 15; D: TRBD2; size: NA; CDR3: CASSRSGGTQETQYF; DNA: TGTGCCAGCAGCCGGAGCGGGGGGACGCAAGAGACCCAGTACTTC
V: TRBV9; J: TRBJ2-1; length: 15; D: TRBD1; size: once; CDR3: CASSNRDSQYNEQFF; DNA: TGTGCCAGCAGCAACCGGGACAGCCAATACAATGAGCAGTTCTTC
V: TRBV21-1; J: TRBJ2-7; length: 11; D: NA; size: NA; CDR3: CASSEDYEQYF; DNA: TGTGCCAGCAGCGAAGACTACGAGCAGTACTTC
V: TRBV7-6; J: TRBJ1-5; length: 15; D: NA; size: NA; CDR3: CASSLNQGPNQPQHF; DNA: TGTGCCAGCAGCTTAAATCAGGGTCCTAATCAGCCCCAGCATTTT
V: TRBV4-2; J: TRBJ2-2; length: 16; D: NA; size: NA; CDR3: CASTRSLDSGRGELFF; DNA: TGTGCCAGCACCCGGTCCTTGGACTCCGGGCGGGGGGAGCTGTTTTTT
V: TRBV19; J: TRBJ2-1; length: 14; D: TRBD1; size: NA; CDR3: CASSFKTGVNEQFF; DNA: TGTGCCAGTAGTTTCAAGACAGGGGTCAATGAGCAGTTCTTC
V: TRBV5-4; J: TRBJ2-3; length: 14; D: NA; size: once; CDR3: CASSPDPVTDTQYF; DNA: TGTGCCAGCAGCCCAGACCCCGTCACAGATACGCAGTATTTT
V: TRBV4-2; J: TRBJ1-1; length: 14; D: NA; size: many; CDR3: CASSQWYRDTEAFF; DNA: TGTGCCAGCAGCCAATGGTACAGGGACACTGAAGCTTTCTTT
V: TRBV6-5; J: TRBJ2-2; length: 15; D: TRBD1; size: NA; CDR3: CASRQGTGEAGELFF; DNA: TGTGCCAGCAGACAGGGGACAGGGGAGGCCGGGGAGCTGTTTTTT
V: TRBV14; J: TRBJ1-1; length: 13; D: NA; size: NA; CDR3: CASSQGINTEAFF; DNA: TGTGCCAGCAGCCAAGGTATAAACACTGAAGCTTTCTTT
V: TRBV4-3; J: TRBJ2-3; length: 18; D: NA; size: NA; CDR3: CASSQDQKPRVGTDTQYF; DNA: TGCGCCAGCAGCCAAGATCAGAAACCTAGGGTGGGCACAGATACGCAGTATTTT
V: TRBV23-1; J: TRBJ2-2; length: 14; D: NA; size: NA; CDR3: CASSPSARAGELFF; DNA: TGCGCCAGCAGTCCTAGTGCGCGAGCCGGGGAGCTGTTTTTT
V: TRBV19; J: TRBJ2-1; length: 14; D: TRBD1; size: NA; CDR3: CASSRDRGGNEQFF; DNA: TGTGCCAGTAGTCGGGACAGGGGGGGGAATGAGCAGTTCTTC
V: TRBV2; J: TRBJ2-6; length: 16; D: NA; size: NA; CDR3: CASGRQSFIGANVLTF; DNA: TGTGCCAGCGGGAGACAGAGTTTTATTGGGGCCAACGTCCTGACTTTC
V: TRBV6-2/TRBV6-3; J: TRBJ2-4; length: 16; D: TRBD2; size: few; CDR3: CASSYRAGRPENIQYF; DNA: TGTGCCAGCAGTTACAGGGCCGGGAGGCCCGAAAACATTCAGTACTTC
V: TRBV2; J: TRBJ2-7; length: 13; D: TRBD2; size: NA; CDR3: CASSEWRESEQYF; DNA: TGTGCCAGCAGTGAATGGCGGGAGAGCGAGCAGTACTTC
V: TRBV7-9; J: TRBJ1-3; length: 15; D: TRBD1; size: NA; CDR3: CASSLQGGSGNTIYF; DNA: TGTGCCAGCAGCTTACAGGGGGGCTCTGGAAACACCATATATTTT
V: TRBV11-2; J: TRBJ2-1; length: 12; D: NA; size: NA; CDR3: CASSRNNNEQFF; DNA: TGTGCCAGCAGCCGGAATAACAATGAGCAGTTCTTC
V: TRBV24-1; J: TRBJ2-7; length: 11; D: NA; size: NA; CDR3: CATSIGHEQYF; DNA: TGTGCCACCAGTATAGGGCACGAGCAGTACTTC
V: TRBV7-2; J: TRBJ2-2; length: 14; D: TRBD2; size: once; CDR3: CASSNRGVTGELFF; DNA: TGTGCCAGCTCCAACCGGGGGGTCACCGGGGAGCTGTTTTTT
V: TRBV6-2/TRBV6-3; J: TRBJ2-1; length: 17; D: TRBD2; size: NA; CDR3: CASSYSRGNIPYNEQFF; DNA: TGTGCCAGCAGTTACTCGCGGGGGAATATCCCGTACAATGAGCAGTTCTTC
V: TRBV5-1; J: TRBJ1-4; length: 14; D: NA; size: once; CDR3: CASSEGTATEKLFF; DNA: TGCGCCAGCAGTGAGGGGACCGCCACGGAAAAACTGTTTTTT
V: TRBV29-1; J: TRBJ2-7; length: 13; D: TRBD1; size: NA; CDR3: CSAVDRGFYEQYF; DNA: TGCAGCGCTGTCGACAGGGGGTTTTACGAGCAGTACTTC
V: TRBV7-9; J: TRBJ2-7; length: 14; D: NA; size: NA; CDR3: CASSPRTEVYEQYF; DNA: TGTGCCAGCAGCCCCAGGACAGAAGTCTACGAGCAGTACTTC